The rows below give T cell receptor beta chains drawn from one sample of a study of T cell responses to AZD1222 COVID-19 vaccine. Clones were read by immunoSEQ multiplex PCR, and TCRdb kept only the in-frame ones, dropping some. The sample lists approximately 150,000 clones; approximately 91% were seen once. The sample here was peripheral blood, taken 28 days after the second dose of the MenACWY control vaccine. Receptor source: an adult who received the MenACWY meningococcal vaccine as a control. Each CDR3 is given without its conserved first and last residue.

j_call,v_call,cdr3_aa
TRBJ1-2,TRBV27,ASSLARGPQYGYT
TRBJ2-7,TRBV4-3,ASSHGAQGYEQY
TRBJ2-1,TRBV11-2,ASSQGGAGAYNEQF
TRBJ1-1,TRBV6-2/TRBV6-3,ASSYSGGRSTEAF
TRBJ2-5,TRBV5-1,ASSLQGRETQY
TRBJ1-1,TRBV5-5,ASSLLLRVRRDTEAF
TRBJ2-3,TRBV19,ASSPGDGGTDTQY
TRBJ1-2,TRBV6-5,ASSDTGVRDYGYT
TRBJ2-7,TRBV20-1,SGQRNYEQY
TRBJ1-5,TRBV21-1,ALRGQGIGNQPQH
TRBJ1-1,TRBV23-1,ASSQLVMGNTEAF
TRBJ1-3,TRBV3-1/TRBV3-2,ASSQDRSPGNTIY
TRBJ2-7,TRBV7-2,ASSLVGREQY
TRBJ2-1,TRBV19,ASSLPPRGGQNEQF
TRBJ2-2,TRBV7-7,ASSQAQGAHTGELF
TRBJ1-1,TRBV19,ASSIVGRMAF
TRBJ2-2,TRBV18,ASSPRTVPNTGELF
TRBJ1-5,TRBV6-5,ASSDPTGPYQPQH
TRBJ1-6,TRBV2,ASSQGQVYNSPLH
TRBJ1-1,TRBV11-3,ASSSQGTEAF
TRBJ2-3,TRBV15,ATSRDGTSGAFTDTQY
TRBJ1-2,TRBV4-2,ASSQDLTRAYGYT
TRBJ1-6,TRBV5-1,ASSLFSGSPLH
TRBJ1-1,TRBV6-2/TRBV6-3,ASSYSRGGNTEAF
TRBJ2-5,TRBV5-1,ASSFGTSGQETQY
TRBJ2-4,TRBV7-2,ASSLGRGGLTKNIQY
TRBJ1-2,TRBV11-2,ASWPGQGYGYT
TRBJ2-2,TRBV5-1,ASSLAGTGELF
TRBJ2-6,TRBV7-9,ASTTRGGERGANVLT
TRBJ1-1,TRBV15,ATSRGGGGTEAF
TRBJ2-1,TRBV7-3,ASSLMASGSGNEQF
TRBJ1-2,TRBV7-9,ASSLEGGDYGYT
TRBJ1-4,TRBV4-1,ASSQDPNEKLF
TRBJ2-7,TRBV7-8,ASSLWETYEQY
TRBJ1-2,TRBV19,ASSMDRGPSNYGYT
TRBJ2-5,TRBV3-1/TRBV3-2,ASSQDRQPGRVRQETQY
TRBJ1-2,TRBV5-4,ASSSGQGPRSYT
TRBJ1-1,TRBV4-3,ASSLRPGLGNTEAF
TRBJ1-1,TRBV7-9,ASSPNLGLPVAGTEAF